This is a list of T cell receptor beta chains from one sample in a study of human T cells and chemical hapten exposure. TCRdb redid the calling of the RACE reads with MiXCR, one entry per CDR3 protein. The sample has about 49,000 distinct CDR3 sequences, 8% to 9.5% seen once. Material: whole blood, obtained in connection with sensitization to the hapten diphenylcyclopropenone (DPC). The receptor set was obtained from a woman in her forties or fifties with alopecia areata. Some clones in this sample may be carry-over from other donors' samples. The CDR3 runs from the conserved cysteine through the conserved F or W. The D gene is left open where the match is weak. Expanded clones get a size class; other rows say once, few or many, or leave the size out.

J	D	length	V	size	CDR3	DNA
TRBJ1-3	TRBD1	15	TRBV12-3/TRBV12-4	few	CASSLGQGAGNTIYF	TGTGCCAGCAGTTTAGGGCAGGGGGCTGGAAACACCATATATTTT
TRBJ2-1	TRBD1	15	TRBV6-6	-	CASSVPGQGYNEQFF	TGTGCCAGCAGTGTCCCGGGACAGGGTTACAATGAGCAGTTCTTC
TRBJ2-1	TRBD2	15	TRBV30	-	CARSAVVAGEGEQFF	TGTGCCAGGAGCGCCGTAGTAGCGGGAGAGGGTGAGCAGTTCTTC
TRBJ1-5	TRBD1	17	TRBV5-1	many	CASSPGTGGAGNQPQHF	TGCGCCAGCAGCCCCGGGACAGGGGGCGCAGGCAATCAGCCCCAGCATTTT
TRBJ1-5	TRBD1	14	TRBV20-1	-	CSARFLGQGKPQHF	TGCAGTGCTAGATTCCTAGGACAGGGAAAGCCCCAGCATTTT
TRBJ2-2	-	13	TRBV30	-	CAWGERDTGELFF	TGTGCCTGGGGGGAGCGAGACACCGGGGAGCTGTTTTTT
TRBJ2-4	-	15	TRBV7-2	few	CASSASPPPTDIQYF	TGTGCCAGCAGCGCTTCGCCACCACCTACGGACATTCAGTACTTC
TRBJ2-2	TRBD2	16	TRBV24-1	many	CATSDPLAGFTGELFF	TGTGCCACCAGTGACCCACTAGCGGGCTTTACCGGGGAGCTGTTTTTT
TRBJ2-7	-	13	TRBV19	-	CASSIVGAYEQYF	TGTGCCAGTAGTATAGTTGGGGCCTACGAGCAGTACTTC
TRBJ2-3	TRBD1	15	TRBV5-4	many	CASSLQGAGTDTQYF	TGTGCCAGCAGCTTGCAGGGGGCGGGCACAGATACGCAGTATTTT
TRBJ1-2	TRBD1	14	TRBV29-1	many	CSGTGAGGNYGYTF	TGCAGTGGAACGGGGGCAGGGGGTAACTATGGCTACACCTTC
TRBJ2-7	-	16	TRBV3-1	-	CASSQVRGRLGGEQYF	TGTGCCAGCAGCCAAGTTAGAGGCCGCCTAGGGGGCGAGCAGTACTTC
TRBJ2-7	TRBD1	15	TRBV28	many	CASSRSGTGSYEQYF	TGTGCCAGCAGTCGGTCGGGGACAGGGAGCTACGAGCAGTACTTC
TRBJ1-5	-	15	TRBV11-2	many	CASSLDGRGNQPQHF	TGTGCCAGCAGCTTAGATGGAAGGGGCAATCAGCCCCAGCATTTT
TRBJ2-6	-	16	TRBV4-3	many	CASSIDILSGANVLTF	TGCGCCAGCAGCATAGACATCCTCTCTGGGGCCAACGTCCTGACTTTC
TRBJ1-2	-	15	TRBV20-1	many	CSALTPGRLGGGYTF	TGCAGTGCCCTTACCCCGGGCAGGCTAGGGGGTGGCTACACCTTC
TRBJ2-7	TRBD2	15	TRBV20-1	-	CGAREPLAGSYEQYF	TGCGGTGCTAGAGAACCCCTAGCGGGATCCTACGAGCAGTACTTC